A single sample gave rise to the 17 T cell receptor beta chains below, sequenced in a study of blood T cell repertoires in COVID-19. TCRdb keeps only in-frame clones here, not all; method: immunoSEQ multiplex PCR. The top ten hold 20% to 25% of the sample, which has approximately 29,000 clones, about three quarters seen once. Sequencing was done on a sample of peripheral blood. These receptors were obtained from a boy aged 2 to 10 with active or convalescent COVID-19.

This chain links TRBV28 with TRBJ2-3; 7 bases agree with TRBD1. The CDR3 totals 15 residues. V gave up 2 bases and J gave up 0 bases; unmatched junction bases: 2. Germline CDR1 MDHEN, CDR2 SYDVKM. CDR3 region: CASSLGTASTDTQYF. The CDR3 DNA sequence: TGTGCCAGCAGTTTAGGGACAGCTAGCACAGATACGCAGTATTTT. Using reference TRBV28 and TRBJ2-3 for the parts outside the CDR3, the full variable domain is DVKVTQSSRYLVKRTGEKVFLECVQDMDHENMFWYRQDPGLGLRLIYFSYDVKMKEKGDIPEGYSVSREKKERFSLILESASTNQTSMYLCASSLGTASTDTQYFGPGTRLTVL.

This clone was seen just once. This chain connects TRBV10-1 to TRBJ1-6, with D hard to call. CDR3 length: 15 amino acids. Trimming left V 4 bases short and J 0 bases short, with 7 bases between. The germline CDR1 and CDR2 sequences are WNHNN and SYGVQD (reference sequence). In DNA, the CDR3 is TGCGCCAGCAGTGCCGGGAGCTCCTATAATTCACCCCTCCACTTT. This encodes CASSAGSSYNSPLHF.

This rearrangement joins TRBV21-1 to TRBJ1-1; the table gives TRBD1 as D, unverified against the DNA. TRBV21-1 is recorded as a pseudogene. The CDR3 contains 14 residues. CDR3 amino acids: CASSGRQGAYEAFF. The CDR3 DNA is TGTGCCAGCAGCGGCAGACAGGGGGCCTACGAAGCTTTCTTT.

This chain links TRBV7-2 with TRBJ1-2; 8 nucleotides align to TRBD1. J was trimmed by 4 bases and V by 3 bases; bases with no gene match: 7. Germline V gene sequence: CDR1 SGHTA, CDR2 FQGNSA. CDR3 length: 15 residues. The DNA of the CDR3 is TGTGCCAGCAGCTTTTCAGGGGGCGCGGGCTATGGCTACACCTTC. Its protein product is CASSFSGGAGYGYTF.

The V and J genes are TRBV11-2 and TRBJ2-1, with TRBD2 matching 8 bases. CDR1 SGHAT and CDR2 FQNNGV come from the germline V gene. The CDR3 loop spans 16 amino acids. J lost 0 bases, V lost 2 bases, and 3 bases had no gene match. The CDR3 region is CASSLTAGGSYNEQFF. Written as DNA, the CDR3 is TGTGCCAGCAGCTTAACGGCGGGGGGCTCCTACAATGAGCAGTTCTTC.

This clone counts as medium-sized. The gene calls are TRBV5-1 and TRBJ2-7, with D possibly being TRBD2 (5 bases). This CDR3 is 13 amino acids long. Germline values: CDR1 SGHRS, CDR2 YFSETQ. V lost 2 bases and J lost 5, with 11 bases in between. The chain's CDR3 is CASSFGRGNEQYF. CDR3 DNA: TGCGCCAGCAGCTTCGGCCGGGGAAACGAGCAGTACTTC.

This clone appeared a few times. The rearrangement joins TRBV28 to TRBJ1-1, with D perhaps TRBD1 (6 bases). Trimming stripped 6 bases from V and 0 bases from J, with 14 bases between. This CDR3 has 15 amino acids. Germline V gene lookup returns CDR1 MDHEN and CDR2 SYDVKM. CDR3 nucleotides: TGTGCCAGCAGACTTGGGGGCACGATGAACACTGAAGCTTTCTTT. It yields the protein CASRLGGTMNTEAFF.

The gene calls are TRBV6-4 and TRBJ2-3, with TRBD2 as a possible D gene (7 bases). V was shortened by 4 bases and J by 2 bases, with 19 bases between the two germline ends. The germline gives CDR1 MRHNA, CDR2 SNTAGT. This CDR3 comprises 17 residues. This chain's CDR3 is CASSVSIGGGNTDTQYF. DNA of the CDR3: TGTGCCAGCAGTGTCTCCATAGGGGGAGGGAACACAGATACGCAGTATTTT.

This rearrangement joins TRBV10-3 to TRBJ1-5; 7 positions agree with TRBD1. V was clipped by 8 bases and J by 4 bases; unmatched bases: 2. This CDR3 contains 12 residues. Germline CDR1 and CDR2: ENHRY and SYGVKD. CDR3 loop: CAIGDRNQPQHF. CDR3 nucleotide sequence: TGTGCCATCGGGGACAGAAATCAGCCCCAGCATTTT.

V and J are TRBV5-5 and TRBJ1-6; 7 bases fit TRBD1. Trimming cost V 4 bases and J 7 bases; bases outside gene matches: 8. The CDR3 length is 15 residues. Germline V lookup: CDR1 SGHKS, CDR2 YYEKEE (reference sequence). The CDR3 here is CASSVGAGGNSPLHF. The CDR3 DNA sequence: TGTGCCAGCAGCGTTGGGGCAGGGGGAAATTCACCCCTCCACTTT. The variable domain in full, completed from reference TRBV5-5 and TRBJ1-6, reads DAGVTQSPTHLIKTRGQQVTLRCSPISGHKSVSWYQQVLGQGPQFIFQYYEKEERGRGNFPDRFSARQFPNYSSELNVNALLLGDSALYLCASSVGAGGNSPLHFGNGTRLTVT.

The rearrangement joins TRBV6-6 to TRBJ1-4, with 10 bases identical to TRBD1. The V gene's germline CDR1 is MNHNY and CDR2 SVGAGI (reference sequence). The CDR3 is made up of 15 amino acids. Trimming cost V 0 bases and J 5 bases; bases outside gene matches: 0. CDR3: CASSYSDRGNEKLFF. CDR3 coding DNA: TGTGCCAGCAGTTACTCGGACAGGGGGAATGAAAAACTGTTTTTT.

The chain joins TRBV9 to TRBJ2-7, with 7 bases matching TRBD1. This CDR3 contains 15 residues. The V gene end was trimmed by 3 bases and the J gene end by 3 bases; junction bases not matched to a gene: 9. Germline CDR1 and CDR2: SGDLS and YYNGEE. The chain's CDR3 is CASSETGTDLYEQYF. The CDR3 nucleotides read TGTGCCAGCAGCGAAACCGGGACAGACCTCTACGAGCAGTACTTC.

The V call is TRBV6-1, the J call TRBJ2-5; possibly TRBD2 for D (5 bases). V was cut by 3 bases and J by 4 bases, with 15 bases left in between. CDR1 is MNHNS, CDR2 SASEGT, per germline. The CDR3 loop spans 15 amino acids. In nucleotides, the CDR3 is TGTGCCAGCAGTGAGGCGGGCCGGCTGGGAGAGACCCAGTACTTC. This sequence encodes CASSEAGRLGETQYF.

A few counts support this clone. The V gene is TRBV10-2, the J gene TRBJ1-2; D possibly corresponds to TRBD1 (6 bases). This CDR3 is 15 amino acids long. Germline values: CDR1 WSHSY, CDR2 SAAADI. V dropped 1 base and J dropped 6 bases, with 15 bases sitting between them. The CDR3: CASSEWGQSFDGYTF. CDR3 coding DNA: TGCGCCAGCAGTGAGTGGGGGCAGAGTTTCGATGGCTACACCTTC.

J is TRBJ2-5 and V is TRBV6-5, with TRBD1 matching over 8 bases. Per the germline V gene, CDR1 is MNHEY and CDR2 is SVGAGI. The CDR3 is 13 residues long. Trimming cost V 6 bases and J 5 bases; bases outside gene matches: 5. The CDR3, as DNA: TGTGCCAGCAGGGACAGGGTCCCGGAGACCCAGTACTTC. Amino acids: CASRDRVPETQYF.

The J gene is TRBJ2-5, the V gene TRBV19; 13 nucleotides agree with TRBD2. The CDR3 has 16 amino acids. Losses at the gene ends were 5 bases for V and 2 bases for J; bases not matched to a gene: 5. Germline lookup yields CDR1 LNHDA and CDR2 SQIVND (reference sequence). The CDR3 nucleotides are TGTGCCAGTAGTTATTGGACTAGCGGGAGACAAGAGACCCAGTACTTC. This encodes CASSYWTSGRQETQYF.

V is TRBV7-9 and J is TRBJ1-2; 8 bases are shared with TRBD1. The CDR3 has 14 residues. Trimming at V came to 5 bases and at J to 4 bases, leaving 6 bases not matched to a gene. The V gene's germline CDR1 is SEHNR and CDR2 FQNEAQ (reference sequence). As DNA, the CDR3 is TGTGCCAGCAGCCGTAAAACAGGGGGCTATGGCTACACCTTC. As protein: CASSRKTGGYGYTF.